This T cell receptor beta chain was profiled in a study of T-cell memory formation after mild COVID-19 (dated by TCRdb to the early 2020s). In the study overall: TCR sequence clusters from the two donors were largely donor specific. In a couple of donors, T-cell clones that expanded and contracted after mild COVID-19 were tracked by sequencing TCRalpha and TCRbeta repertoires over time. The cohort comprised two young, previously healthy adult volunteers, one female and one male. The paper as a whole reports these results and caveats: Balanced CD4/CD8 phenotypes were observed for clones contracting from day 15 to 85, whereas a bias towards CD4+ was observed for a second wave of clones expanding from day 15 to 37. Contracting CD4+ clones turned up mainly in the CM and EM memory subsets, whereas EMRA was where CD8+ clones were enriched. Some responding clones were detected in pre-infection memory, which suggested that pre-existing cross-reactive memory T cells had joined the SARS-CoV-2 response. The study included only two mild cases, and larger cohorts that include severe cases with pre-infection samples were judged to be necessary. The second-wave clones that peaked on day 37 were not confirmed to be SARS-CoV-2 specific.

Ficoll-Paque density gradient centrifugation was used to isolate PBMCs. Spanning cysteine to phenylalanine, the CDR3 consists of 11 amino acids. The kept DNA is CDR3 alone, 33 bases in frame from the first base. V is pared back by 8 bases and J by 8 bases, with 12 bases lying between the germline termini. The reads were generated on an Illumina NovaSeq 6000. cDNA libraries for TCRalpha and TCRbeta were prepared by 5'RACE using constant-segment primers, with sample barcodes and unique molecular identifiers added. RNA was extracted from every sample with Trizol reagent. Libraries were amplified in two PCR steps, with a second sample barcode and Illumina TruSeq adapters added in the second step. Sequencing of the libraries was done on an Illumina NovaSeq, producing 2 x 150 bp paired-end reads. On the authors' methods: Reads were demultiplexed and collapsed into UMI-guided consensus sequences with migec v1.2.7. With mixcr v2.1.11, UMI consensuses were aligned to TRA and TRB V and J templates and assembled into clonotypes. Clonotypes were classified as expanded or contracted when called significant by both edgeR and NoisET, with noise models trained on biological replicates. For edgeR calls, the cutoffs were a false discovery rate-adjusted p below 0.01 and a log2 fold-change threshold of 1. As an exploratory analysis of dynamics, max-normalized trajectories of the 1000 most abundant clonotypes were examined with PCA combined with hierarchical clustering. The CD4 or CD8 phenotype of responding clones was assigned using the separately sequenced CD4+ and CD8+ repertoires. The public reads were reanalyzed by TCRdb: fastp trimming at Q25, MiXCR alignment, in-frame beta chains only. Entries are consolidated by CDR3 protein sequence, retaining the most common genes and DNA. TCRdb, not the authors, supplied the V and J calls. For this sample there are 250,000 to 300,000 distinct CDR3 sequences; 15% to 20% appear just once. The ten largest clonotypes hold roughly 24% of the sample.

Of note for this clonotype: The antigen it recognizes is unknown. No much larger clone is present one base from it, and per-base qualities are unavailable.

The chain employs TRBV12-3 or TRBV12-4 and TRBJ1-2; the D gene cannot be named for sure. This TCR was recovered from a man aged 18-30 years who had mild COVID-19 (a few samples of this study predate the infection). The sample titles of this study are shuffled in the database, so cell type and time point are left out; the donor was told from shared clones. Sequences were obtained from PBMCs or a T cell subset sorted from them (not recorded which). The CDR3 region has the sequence CASLNVRGYTF. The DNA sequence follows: TGTGCCAGCCTAAACGTTCGGGGCTACACCTTC.